This T cell receptor beta chain originates from a study of spatial heterogeneity in lung cancer. Turning to the study itself: There were consistently more beta-chain sequences detected than alpha-chain sequences. Study observations and caveats: Tumor mutation counts were tracked by expanded intratumoral alpha and beta TCR counts.

The sample's time point: sample taken at primary tumor resection. Untreated early-stage non-small cell lung cancer patients, around 72 in total, were the donors. Whole RNA was taken from tumor, nontumor lung or frozen PBMC; it was then sequenced unsorted. This clonotype has a count of ten or more. Its antigen is not identified. The V end lost 6 bases, the J end lost 6 bases, and 8 bases lay between the germline ends. The CDR3 extends over 12 amino acids. Unique molecular identifiers, one per molecule, were present on every TCR cDNA molecule. TCRdb independently ran MiXCR on the 5' RACE reads; one entry per CDR3 protein. The sample consists of about 11,000 distinct CDR3 sequences, about 5.2% of them appearing once.

The specimen was lung tumor tissue, collected at surgery. The genes are TRBV12-3 or TRBV12-4 and TRBJ2-2; D possibly uses TRBD1 or TRBD2 (5 bases each). This clonotype was sampled from a male donor with early-stage non-small cell lung cancer. The CDR3 region is CASSWDAGELFF. The CDR3 region has the DNA TGTGCCAGCAGCTGGGACGCCGGGGAGCTGTTTTTT.